This T cell receptor (beta chain) emerged from a study of blood T cell repertoires in COVID-19. V was trimmed by 4 bases and J by 2 bases, leaving 13 bases between them. This CDR3 is built from 15 residues. In germline, CDR1 is SGHRS, CDR2 YFSETQ. Profiling relied on immunoSEQ multiplex PCR, and the TCRdb table lists in-frame clones only, not all of them. The sample holds about 300,000 clones; around 88% are singletons and the top ten take 1% to 1.5%. The chain employs TRBV5-1 and TRBJ2-1; no clear D. The sequencing sample was made of peripheral blood. This sequence originates from a woman in her 50s with acute or convalescent COVID-19. CDR3 DNA sequence: TGCGCCAGCAGCCCCGGCGGCCGCACCTACAATGAGCAGTTCTTC. As protein: CASSPGGRTYNEQFF.